The 24 T cell receptor beta chains reported below all come from one sample, sequenced in a study of blood T cells in healthy people across ages. Using a J-beta primer mix together with a sample-barcoded 5' primer, a second PCR was run for roughly 7 to 11 cycles. TCRdb ran MiXCR on the 5' RACE reads and lists one entry per CDR3 protein. The table has 1.5 million to 2 million distinct CDR3 sequences, about two fifths seen once. Sequencing was done on a sample of blood. The receptors shown here come from a human donor in good health.

The chain is built from TRBV9 and TRBJ1-2; a possible D gene is TRBD1 (5 bases). V lost 4 bases, J lost 2 bases, and 24 bases lay in between. CDR3 length: 18 residues. Germline lookup yields CDR1 SGDLS and CDR2 YYNGEE. The CDR3, as DNA: TGTGCCAGCAGCCGTCGGGACGGAATAGGCCGGGCCAACTATGGCTACACCTTC. Translating it yields CASSRRDGIGRANYGYTF.

This clonotype has a handful of counts. The chain has TRBV7-6 and TRBJ2-7, with 8 bases matching TRBD1. The CDR3 runs 14 residues. Trimming removed 5 bases from V and 3 bases from J; junction bases left unmatched: 6. The germline CDR1 and CDR2 sequences are SGHVS and FNYEAQ. The CDR3 DNA reads as TGTGCCAGCAGCCCTTGGACAGGGCTCTACGAGCAGTACTTC. It codes for CASSPWTGLYEQYF.

About this clonotype: A much larger clone is a single base away; this may be a read error. The chain carries TRBV24-1 and TRBJ2-7, with 9 nucleotides matching TRBD1. The CDR3 sequence is 17 residues long. Germline lookup yields CDR1 KGHDR and CDR2 SFDVKD. J was trimmed by 7 bases and V by 5 bases; bases with no gene match: 17. The CDR3 region is CATSGPLGQGIFNEQYF. The DNA of the CDR3 is TGTGCCACCAGTGGGCCACTTGGACAGGGGATTTTCAATGAGCAGTACTTC.

The chain uses TRBV7-2 and TRBJ1-1; perhaps TRBD1 as D (5 bases). The CDR3 is made up of 14 amino acids. Germline V gene lookup returns CDR1 SGHTA and CDR2 FQGNSA. V dropped 3 bases and J dropped 4 bases, with 12 bases sitting between them. This CDR3 is CASSFHDGGTEAFF. As DNA, the CDR3 is TGTGCCAGCAGCTTTCACGATGGGGGCACTGAAGCTTTCTTT.

This clonotype occurred a few times. The chain combines TRBV20-1 with TRBJ2-3, with 9 bases that match TRBD2. Trimming at V came to 5 bases and at J to 2 bases, leaving 8 bases not matched to a gene. This CDR3 is built from 15 residues. CDR1 and CDR2 (germline): DFQATT, SNEGSKA (reference sequence). The CDR3 spells CSASSAGLATDTQYF. CDR3 nucleotides: TGCAGTGCTTCCTCCGCGGGACTAGCCACAGATACGCAGTATTTT.

The V and J genes are TRBV27 and TRBJ2-7; 7 nucleotides match TRBD1. The V gene end was trimmed by 3 bases and the J gene end by 3 bases; junction bases not matched to a gene: 5. Per germline, CDR1 MNHEY and CDR2 SMNVEV (reference sequence). CDR3 size: 14 residues. The CDR3 sequence is CASSFGTEHYEQYF. The CDR3 nucleotides are TGTGCCAGCAGTTTCGGGACAGAACACTACGAGCAGTACTTC.

This clonotype was observed a single time. The chain is built from TRBV7-2 and TRBJ1-2, with D hard to call. This CDR3 comprises 14 residues. Germline loops: CDR1 SGHTA, CDR2 FQGNSA. The V end was cut by 3 bases, the J end by 0 bases, with 8 bases between. This chain's CDR3 is CASSFTEANYGYTF. Written as DNA, the CDR3 is TGTGCCAGCAGCTTTACCGAAGCTAACTATGGCTACACCTTC.

This clonotype was detected only a few times. This rearrangement joins TRBV6-5 to TRBJ2-1; the D gene is possibly TRBD1 (5 bases). CDR3 length: 13 amino acids. CDR1 and CDR2 (germline): MNHEY, SVGAGI. Between the trimmed V and J ends, which lost 6 bases and 5 bases, there was a span of 11 bases. CDR3: CASSPGAHNEQFF. CDR3 in DNA: TGTGCCAGCAGCCCTGGGGCCCACAATGAGCAGTTCTTC.

A few counts support this clonotype. V usage is TRBV11-2 and J usage is TRBJ1-4; TRBD1 is a possible D gene (5 bases). V dropped 3 bases and J dropped 8 bases, with 13 bases sitting between them. This CDR3 has 14 amino acids. Looked up from germline, CDR1 is SGHAT and CDR2 is FQNNGV. CDR3 DNA: TGTGCCAGCAGCTTTGGAGGGACCTGGGAAAAACTGTTTTTT. It is translated as CASSFGGTWEKLFF.

This chain links TRBV9 with TRBJ1-1; D gene unclear. Germline V lookup: CDR1 SGDLS, CDR2 YYNGEE. CDR3 length equals 15 residues. V lost 3 bases and J 3 bases, leaving 15 bases between the germline ends. Written as DNA, the CDR3 is TGTGCCAGCAGCGCAGACAACAAAGCGGACACTGAAGCTTTCTTT. Translated, it gives CASSADNKADTEAFF.

The chain employs TRBV7-9 and TRBJ2-7; TRBD2 aligns across 10 bases. The junction had 5 bases not matched to a gene; V was cut back by 5 bases and J by 10 bases. The CDR3 has 12 residues. CDR1 is SEHNR and CDR2 is FQNEAQ in the germline V gene (reference sequence). The CDR3 bases are TGTGCCAGCAGCGTCGGGACTAGCGACCAGTACTTC. Translation: CASSVGTSDQYF. Full variable domain (outside the CDR3, taken from reference TRBV7-9 and TRBJ2-7): DTGVSQNPRHKITKRGQNVTFRCDPISEHNRLYWYRQTLGQGPEFLTYFQNEAQLEKSRLLSDRFSAERPKGSFSTLEIQRTEQGDSAMYLCASSVGTSDQYFGPGTRLTVT.

Details on this clonotype: Its ends do not fully match the called genes, so a read error is possible. The V call is TRBV5-1, the J call TRBJ1-1; the D gene is possibly TRBD1 (6 bases). Looked up from germline, CDR1 is SGHRS and CDR2 is YFSETQ. This CDR3 contains 16 residues. Here the CDR3 DNA reads TGCGCCAGCAGCTCGGAGTCGACAGGACACAACACTGAATCTTTCTTT. Protein product: CASSSESTGHNTESFF. Together with reference TRBV5-1 and TRBJ1-1, the CDR3 gives the full variable domain: KAGVTQTPRYLIKTRGQQVTLSCSPISGHRSVSWYQQTPGQGLQFLFEYFSETQRNKGNFPGRFSGRQFSNSRSEMNVSTLELGDSALYLCASSSESTGHNTESFFGQGTRLTVV.

The rearrangement links TRBV12-3 or TRBV12-4 to TRBJ2-7, with 9 positions matching TRBD1. The CDR3 covers 14 residues. V lost 6 bases to trimming and J lost 7 bases; unmatched junction nucleotides: 10. CDR3 amino acids: CASSPLTGGLEQYF. As DNA, the CDR3 is TGTGCCAGCAGCCCCTTGACAGGGGGGCTGGAGCAGTACTTC.

There are a few counts of this clonotype. The chain employs TRBV29-1 and TRBJ1-1, with unresolved D. The V gene lost 5 bases and the J gene lost 3 bases, with 4 bases spanning the gap. The CDR3 extends over 10 amino acids. Germline-derived CDR1 and CDR2 are SQVTM and ANQGSEA. Here the CDR3 DNA reads TGCAGCGTTTTGGACACTGAAGCTTTCTTT. The encoded protein is CSVLDTEAFF.

The rearrangement uses TRBV29-1 and TRBJ1-1, with D maybe TRBD1 (5 bases). CDR3 size: 13 residues. Germline loops: CDR1 SQVTM, CDR2 ANQGSEA. With 5 bases removed from V and 6 bases from J, the gap between germline ends came to 16 bases. The CDR3 reads CSVSGTIAAEAFF. The DNA of the CDR3 is TGCAGCGTTTCAGGGACCATTGCCGCTGAAGCTTTCTTT. Variable domain in full (rest from reference TRBV29-1 and TRBJ1-1): SAVISQKPSRDICQRGTSLTIQCQVDSQVTMMFWYRQQPGQSLTLIATANQGSEATYESGFVIDKFPISRPNLTFSTLTVSNMSPEDSSIYLCSVSGTIAAEAFFGQGTRLTVV.

The chain couples TRBV3-1 to TRBJ2-2, with D perhaps matching TRBD2 (5 bases). The CDR3 consists of 12 residues. The germline V gene encodes CDR1 LGHDT and CDR2 YNNKEL (reference sequence). The V and J ends lost 6 bases and 5 bases respectively, with 7 bases between them. The CDR3 spells CASRLETGELFF. CDR3 bases: TGTGCCAGCAGACTAGAGACCGGGGAGCTGTTTTTT.

The chain employs TRBV12-5 and TRBJ2-1, with D perhaps matching TRBD2 (6 bases). V dropped 1 base and J dropped 8 bases, with 15 bases sitting between them. CDR1 is LGHNT, CDR2 FRNRAP, per germline. The CDR3 covers 15 residues. The CDR3 sequence is CASGLGTTTTDEQFF. The CDR3 DNA reads TGTGCTAGTGGTTTGGGGACTACCACTACCGATGAGCAGTTCTTC.

The chain recombines TRBV4-3 with TRBJ2-5, with D possibly matching TRBD2 (5 bases). Germline V gene sequence: CDR1 LGHNA, CDR2 YSLEER. The CDR3 spans 13 residues. The V and J ends lost 3 bases and 11 bases respectively, with 16 bases between them. DNA for the CDR3: TGCGCCAGCAGCCAGGCCCTTTGGACTGAGCAGTACTTC. Translating it yields CASSQALWTEQYF.

This sequence joins TRBV2 and TRBJ1-1, with a tentative D call TRBD1 (5 bases). The CDR3 runs 14 residues. The germline gives CDR1 SNHLY, CDR2 FYNNEI. V was shortened by 4 bases and J by 4 bases, with 13 bases between the two germline ends. The CDR3 bases are TGTGCCAGCAGTGGGTTTCAGGGTTCCACTGAAGCTTTCTTT. Protein sequence: CASSGFQGSTEAFF. Full variable domain (rest looked up from reference TRBV2 and TRBJ1-1): EPEVTQTPSHQVTQMGQEVILRCVPISNHLYFYWYRQILGQKVEFLVSFYNNEISEKSEIFDDQFSVERPDGSNFTLKIRSTKLEDSAMYFCASSGFQGSTEAFFGQGTRLTVV.

This chain uses TRBV12-3 or TRBV12-4 with TRBJ2-5, with D perhaps being TRBD1 or TRBD2 (6 bases each). V shed 5 bases and J shed 2 bases, with 15 bases lying between them. CDR3 length: 15 residues. The CDR3 nucleotides read TGTGCCAGCAGTCCTCAGGGGAGGATACAAGAGACCCAGTACTTC. This gives the protein CASSPQGRIQETQYF.

Only a few counts were recorded for this clonotype. Germline is not matched at one junction end, which may reflect a read error. This chain uses TRBV29-1 with TRBJ2-5; 9 nucleotides agree with TRBD2. The germline gives CDR1 SQVTM, CDR2 ANQGSEA. The CDR3 spans 15 residues. For the CDR3, the DNA is TGCAGTGTTGATTTGCCAGCGGGGGGTTCAGAGACCCAGTACTTC. It specifies CSVDLPAGGSETQYF.

The chain combines TRBV29-1 with TRBJ2-3; 11 nucleotides align to TRBD2. CDR1 and CDR2 (germline): SQVTM, ANQGSEA. Trimming cost V 7 bases and J 2 bases; bases outside gene matches: 11. The CDR3 extends over 16 amino acids. CDR3 in DNA: TGCAGCGCGAGGGTAGCGGGGGGGTCTAACACAGATACGCAGTATTTT. Residues: CSARVAGGSNTDTQYF.

V gene TRBV29-1 combines with J gene TRBJ1-2, with TRBD1 matching over 9 bases. CDR3 size: 14 residues. The germline gives CDR1 SQVTM, CDR2 ANQGSEA. The junction had 9 bases not matched to a gene; V was cut back by 8 bases and J by 2 bases. The CDR3 sequence: CSIPQGQGNYGYTF. CDR3 sequence (DNA): TGCAGCATCCCCCAGGGACAGGGAAACTATGGCTACACCTTC.

This clonotype appeared once. This may come from a read error, since a much larger clone is one base off. The gene calls are TRBV7-9 and TRBJ2-6; D is unresolved. The CDR3 runs to 13 residues. Germline V lookup: CDR1 SEHNR, CDR2 FQNEAQ (reference sequence). CDR3 sequence (DNA): TGTGCCGGCAGCCAATCTGGGGCCAACGTCCTGACTTTC. It codes for CAGSQSGANVLTF.